Listed below are T cell receptor beta chains from one sample, sequenced in a study of cytomegalovirus exposure and HLA in healthy donors. Clones were read by immunoSEQ multiplex PCR, and TCRdb kept only the in-frame ones, dropping some. The table includes 200,000 to 250,000 clones, around four fifths detected once. What was sequenced was PBMCs. These TCRs come from a woman under 30 in good health and CMV-seronegative. Both conserved end residues are part of each CDR3. A D gene is named only where the DNA matches it firmly.

TRBV27	.	TRBJ1-4	TGTGCCAGCAGGGGGGTTCGGGAAAAACTGTTTTTT	CASRGVREKLFF
TRBV28	TRBD1	TRBJ1-2	TGTGCCAGCAGTTTGGTAGGGGGCACACCCTATGGCTACACCTTC	CASSLVGGTPYGYTF
TRBV9	.	TRBJ2-7	TGTGCCAGCAGCGCCCTGGAGCGCTCCTACGAGCAGTACTTC	CASSALERSYEQYF
TRBV27	TRBD2	TRBJ2-1	TGTGCCAGCAGAAACTCACTCGGGACTAGCATCAATGAGCAGTTCTTC	CASRNSLGTSINEQFF
TRBV4-1	TRBD1	TRBJ2-2	TGCGCCAGCAGCCGAGGACAGGGGCGGAACGGGGAGCTGTTTTTT	CASSRGQGRNGELFF
TRBV28	.	TRBJ1-4	TGTGCCAGCACCTCCCGGCGTATCCGAAAGGAAAAACTGTTTTTT	CASTSRRIRKEKLFF
TRBV5-1	TRBD1	TRBJ1-1	TGCGCCAGCAGCACAGGACAGGGGAGGAGCACTGAAGCTTTCTTT	CASSTGQGRSTEAFF
TRBV7-2	.	TRBJ1-5	TGTGCCAGCAGCTTAGGGGGGTATAGCAATCAGCCCCAGCATTTT	CASSLGGYSNQPQHF
TRBV7-9	TRBD2	TRBJ2-2	TGTGCCAGCAGCCCAGAAGCGCGGGAGGGATTGAACACCGGGGAGCTGTTTTTT	CASSPEAREGLNTGELFF
TRBV5-1	TRBD1	TRBJ1-1	TGCGCCAGCAGCCAGGACAGGGGGCAGACTGAAGCTTTCTTT	CASSQDRGQTEAFF
TRBV30	.	TRBJ2-1	TGTGCCTGGAGTGTCCAGTATGGTGAGCAGTTCTTC	CAWSVQYGEQFF